What follows are 2 T cell receptor beta chains derived from one specimen sequenced in a study of shared clonotypes between healthy human individuals. The naive CD8 subset, CD45RO-negative cells positively selected for CCR7, excluded terminally differentiated effector memory CD45RA+ cells. The method was immunoSEQ multiplex PCR; TCRdb's version includes in-frame clones alone and lacks a portion of them. The table has millions of clones, approximately 94% seen once. The sequenced sample consisted of naive CD8+ T cells from PBMCs. These receptors all come from a man aged 18 to 35 in good health. Some clones in this sample may be carry-over from other donors' samples.

The V call is TRBV15, the J call TRBJ2-1; 11 bases fit TRBD2. Germline-derived CDR1 and CDR2 are LNHNV and YYDKDF (reference sequence). The CDR3 sequence is 16 residues long. Unmatched junction bases numbered 6, after V lost 3 bases and J lost 5 bases. The CDR3 sequence is CATSRKSSGRHNEQFF. The CDR3 DNA sequence: TGTGCCACCAGCAGGAAGTCTAGCGGGAGGCACAATGAGCAGTTCTTC. Looking up the rest from reference TRBV15 and TRBJ2-1 gives the full variable domain: DAMVIQNPRYQVTQFGKPVTLSCSQTLNHNVMYWYQQKSSQAPKLLFHYYDKDFNNEADTPDNFQSRRPNTSFCFLDIRSPGLGDTAMYLCATSRKSSGRHNEQFFGPGTRLTVL.

The V and J genes are TRBV13 and TRBJ2-1, with D possibly being TRBD1 (5 bases). The CDR3 is 12 amino acids. CDR1 and CDR2 (germline): PRHDT, FYEKMQ (reference sequence). The germline V and J ends were trimmed by 4 bases and 9 bases, with 10 bases remaining between them. This chain's CDR3 is CASSSGRGEQFF. The CDR3 DNA is TGTGCCAGCAGCTCTGGAAGGGGTGAGCAGTTCTTC.